Listed here are 17 T cell receptor beta chains from one sample, sequenced in a study of shared clonotypes between healthy human individuals (dated by TCRdb to 2019 to 2021). Library preparation was by the immunoSEQ multiplex PCR assay. In its TCRdb copy, this immuneACCESS table keeps in-frame sequences only and misses some clones. Where compared with another copy, unresolved V genes explain less than half of these, and the others have no known cause. Recorded for this sample are more than 2,000,000 clones; around 94% of them occurred a single time. The ten largest account for over 0.12% of the sample. The sequenced material came from naive CD4+ T cells sorted from blood. This specimen's cell subset or site label, interpreted: CD45RA+ positively selected. These receptors all come from a young man in good health.

V usage is TRBV7-2 and J usage is TRBJ1-3; 7 bases match TRBD1. This CDR3 is built from 17 residues. Trimming cost V 1 base and J 0 bases; bases outside gene matches: 6. Per the germline V gene, CDR1 is SGHTA and CDR2 is FQGNSA. CDR3 in amino acids: CASSLVGQASSGNTIYF. The CDR3 DNA sequence: TGTGCCAGCAGCTTAGTCGGACAGGCCAGCTCTGGAAACACCATATATTTT.

This sequence joins TRBV6-5 and TRBJ2-2; D remains ambiguous. CDR1 is MNHEY, CDR2 SVGAGI, per germline. This CDR3 contains 16 residues. V was shortened by 0 bases and J by 1 base, with 9 bases between the two germline ends. For the CDR3, the DNA is TGTGCCAGCAGTTACTCGGGTCAGGTGAACACCGGGGAGCTGTTTTTT. This gives the protein CASSYSGQVNTGELFF.

The genes are TRBV19 and TRBJ1-2, with a possible D match to TRBD1 (6 bases). The CDR3 contains 15 residues. Trimming removed 6 bases from V and 1 base from J, with 15 bases in between. CDR1 is LNHDA and CDR2 is SQIVND in the germline V gene (reference sequence). CDR3 coding DNA: TGTGCCAGTAGCGAAACAGGGATCTTTAACTATGGCTACACCTTC. Residues: CASSETGIFNYGYTF.

This clone was detected a few times. J is TRBJ2-7 and V is TRBV28; TRBD2 aligns across 7 bases. J gave up 6 bases and V 2 bases, and 13 bases lay outside the gene matches. CDR3 length: 16 amino acids. Germline CDR1 MDHEN, CDR2 SYDVKM. The CDR3 sequence: CASSLVGEGPRGEQYF. The CDR3 DNA reads as TGTGCCAGCAGTTTAGTGGGGGAGGGACCACGGGGCGAGCAGTACTTC.

J is TRBJ1-2 and V is TRBV29-1; tentatively, D is TRBD1 (6 bases). The CDR3 loop spans 15 amino acids. Germline V gives CDR1 SQVTM, CDR2 ANQGSEA. V was trimmed by 1 base and J by 4 bases, leaving 16 bases between them. DNA of the CDR3: TGCAGCGTTGAAGGAATCAGGGGCGGGGGCTATGGCTACACCTTC. Translating it yields CSVEGIRGGGYGYTF.

V gene TRBV10-3 combines with J gene TRBJ2-1, with 8 bases matching TRBD1. J was trimmed by 16 bases and V by 3 bases; bases with no gene match: 14. This CDR3 has 14 amino acids. CDR1 and CDR2 (germline): ENHRY, SYGVKD. The CDR3 nucleotides are TGTGCCATCAGTGAAATAACAGGGGGATTAGGCCGCTTCTTC. Translating it yields CAISEITGGLGRFF.

The J gene is TRBJ2-6, the V gene TRBV7-3; D gene unclear. V was pared by 5 bases and J by 5 bases, with 22 bases between. Germline V gene data show CDR1 as SGHTA and CDR2 as FQGTGA. The CDR3 has 18 residues. This CDR3 is CASSTDSRLQSRANVLTF. The CDR3 bases are TGTGCCAGCAGCACCGATTCACGCTTACAAAGTCGGGCCAACGTCCTGACTTTC.

This chain joins TRBV7-6 and TRBJ1-2; perhaps TRBD1 as D (5 bases). This CDR3 region has 14 residues. Germline V CDR1 and CDR2: SGHVS, FNYEAQ. V was clipped by 8 bases and J by 0 bases, with 13 bases between them. The CDR3, as DNA: TGTGCCAGCGGGGCCACAGACACTAACTATGGCTACACCTTC. Encoded protein: CASGATDTNYGYTF.

This clone was counted once. The chain recombines TRBV6-5 with TRBJ2-1, with TRBD2 matching 11 bases. Germline V lookup: CDR1 MNHEY, CDR2 SVGAGI. The CDR3 has 15 amino acids. J gave up 9 bases and V 2 bases, and 6 bases lay outside the gene matches. For the CDR3, the DNA is TGTGCCAGCAGTTACGTAGCGGGAGGGCTGAGTGAGCAGTTCTTC. It codes for CASSYVAGGLSEQFF.

The chain couples TRBV2 to TRBJ2-3; a possible D gene is TRBD2 (6 bases). The CDR3 is 14 amino acids. Germline CDR1 and CDR2: SNHLY and FYNNEI. V was trimmed by 9 bases and J by 2 bases, leaving 15 bases between them. DNA of the CDR3: TGTGCCAGTGGAGCGGAGGGCCCCACAGATACGCAGTATTTT. Protein product: CASGAEGPTDTQYF.

The chain carries TRBV28 and TRBJ1-5, with a possible D match to TRBD1 (6 bases). Trimming pared 8 bases from V and 4 bases from J, leaving 15 bases between. CDR3 length: 14 amino acids. The germline gives CDR1 MDHEN, CDR2 SYDVKM. CDR3 nucleotide sequence: TGTGCCAGCGAGAACAGGGCCTTAAATCAGCCCCAGCATTTT. Translated, it gives CASENRALNQPQHF. The full variable domain, rest sourced from reference TRBV28 and TRBJ1-5, is DVKVTQSSRYLVKRTGEKVFLECVQDMDHENMFWYRQDPGLGLRLIYFSYDVKMKEKGDIPEGYSVSREKKERFSLILESASTNQTSMYLCASENRALNQPQHFGDGTRLSIL.

The J gene is TRBJ2-7, the V gene TRBV7-8; unclear D gene. Germline CDR1 is SGHVS and CDR2 is FQNEAQ. The CDR3 runs to 13 residues. V was pared by 4 bases and J by 4 bases, with 11 bases between. CDR3 in amino acids: CASSWRTQYEQYF. CDR3 in DNA: TGTGCCAGCAGCTGGCGCACCCAATACGAGCAGTACTTC.

This clone was found once. The chain is built from TRBV5-1 and TRBJ2-1; D might be TRBD1 (6 bases). The CDR3 spans 15 residues. Germline assignment: CDR1 SGHRS and CDR2 YFSETQ. V was cut by 3 bases and J by 9 bases, with 19 bases left in between. The CDR3 region has the DNA TGCGCCAGCAGCTGGGCGAGGGGGATCATCAGTGAGCAGTTCTTC. Protein: CASSWARGIISEQFF.

A word on this clone: The same CDR3 can be traced to other DNA sequences in this sample. J is TRBJ1-3 and V is TRBV30; D uncertain. V was cut by 2 bases and J by 6 bases, with 5 bases left in between. The CDR3 length is 11 residues. Germline lookup yields CDR1 GTSNPN and CDR2 SVGIG (reference sequence). This chain's CDR3 is CAWSRANTIYF. In DNA, the CDR3 is TGTGCCTGGAGTCGGGCAAACACCATATATTTT.

The J gene is TRBJ2-2, the V gene TRBV6-5, with a weak D call TRBD2 (5 bases). This CDR3 is 14 amino acids long. The germline V gene encodes CDR1 MNHEY and CDR2 SVGAGI. V lost 6 bases and J lost 5, with 13 bases in between. For the CDR3, the DNA is TGTGCCAGCAGCCGGGGAACGGTTACCGGGGAGCTGTTTTTT. Translating gives CASSRGTVTGELFF.

V gene TRBV23-1 combines with J gene TRBJ2-7; TRBD2 agrees at 7 bases. TRBV23-1 qualifies as an ORF whose function is uncertain. V lost 3 bases to trimming and J lost 2 bases; unmatched junction nucleotides: 10. The CDR3 has 16 residues. For the CDR3, the DNA is TGCGCCAGCAGTCACTGTTCCCGGGAGGTTCCCTACGAGCAGTACTTC. This gives the protein CASSHCSREVPYEQYF.

The V and J genes are TRBV5-8 and TRBJ2-5; D gene uncertain. Judging by the DNA end, TRBJ2-7 fits better; the J call may be wrong. The CDR3 has 14 residues. Germline loops: CDR1 SGHTS, CDR2 YDEGEE. This CDR3 reads CASSLYRSPYEQYF. CDR3 nucleotides: TGTGCCAGCAGCTTGTATCGCAGTCCCTACGAGCAGTACTTC.